This T cell receptor beta chain originates from a study of OX40 agonist ivuxolimab in advanced cancers. Study information: Administration of intravenous ivuxolimab to patients occurred every 2 weeks at 0.01 to 10 mg/kg. A diagnosis of hepatocellular carcinoma, melanoma, renal cell or head and neck cancer was present in dose-escalation patients. Study outcomes and limitations: The investigators did not determine what antigen specificity the expanded peripheral T cells had.

The table came from immunoSEQ multiplex PCR; TCRdb's copy has only in-frame clones and leaves some out. Here the sample spans roughly 100,000 clones, about 86% being singletons. Concerning this clone: What it binds is unknown.

Patients had blood sampled at baseline and again on cycle 4 day 1 and cycle 7 day 1. The CDR3 runs to 15 residues. Deletions cut 2 bases from V and 0 bases from J, with 8 bases between. The germline V gene encodes CDR1 MNHNS and CDR2 SASEGT. The receptor was derived from an adult with an advanced solid tumor such as melanoma, head and neck, liver or kidney cancer. The sample in question was CD4+ or CD8+ T cells sorted from blood, obtained in a trial of the OX40 agonist ivuxolimab. The V gene is TRBV6-1, the J gene TRBJ1-5; TRBD1 is a possible D gene (5 bases). The CDR3 spells CASSEKTVSNQPQHF. CDR3 in DNA: TGTGCCAGCAGTGAAAAGACAGTTAGCAATCAGCCCCAGCATTTT.